There are a few counts of the clone carrying this T cell receptor (beta chain). The authors ran a second PCR of 7 to 11 cycles using a sample-barcoded 5' primer and a J-beta primer mix. TCRdb reprocessed the 5' RACE reads with MiXCR, giving one entry per CDR3 protein. The sample holds 1.5 million to 2 million distinct CDR3 sequences, about 39% seen once. Trimming took 4 bases from V and 4 from J, leaving 15 bases between them. Germline-derived CDR1 and CDR2 are SGHAT and FQNNGV. This CDR3 has 15 amino acids. This sample is part of a study of blood T cells in healthy people across ages. The rearrangement links TRBV11-2 to TRBJ2-3; maybe TRBD2 (7 bases). This receptor was identified in a human donor in good health. The sequencing input was blood. CDR3 sequence reads: CASSSWGGTADTQYF. Here the CDR3 DNA reads TGTGCCAGCAGCTCCTGGGGGGGCACCGCAGATACGCAGTATTTT. The whole variable domain, remainder taken from reference TRBV11-2 and TRBJ2-3, is EAGVAQSPRYKIIEKRQSVAFWCNPISGHATLYWYQQILGQGPKLLIQFQNNGVVDDSQLPKDRFSAERLKGVDSTLKIQPAKLEDSAVYLCASSSWGGTADTQYFGPGTRLTVL.